This TCR beta chain is drawn from a study of OX40 agonist ivuxolimab in advanced cancers. In the case of this clone: Its antigen is unidentified.

Autoimmune disease history or systemic immunosuppression led to patients being barred. This CDR3 contains 15 residues. The J segment lost 10 bases and the V segment lost 6 bases, leaving 11 bases of the junction unmatched. Germline V gene sequence: CDR1 SGHAT, CDR2 FQNNGV. The table came from immunoSEQ multiplex PCR; TCRdb's copy has only in-frame clones and leaves some out. The table lists tens of thousands of clones, roughly 80% of them singletons, with 4.6% in the top ten. Whole-study findings and limits: Among the lowest peripheral clonal expansion occurred in 0.1-3.0 mg/kg partial responders. It was also the case that some nonresponders had low normalized T-cell clonal expansion.

The J gene is TRBJ2-1, the V gene TRBV11-2; 11 bases line up with TRBD2. The receptor was isolated from an adult with an advanced solid tumor such as melanoma, head and neck, liver or kidney cancer. The material was CD4+ or CD8+ T cells sorted from blood, obtained in a trial of the OX40 agonist ivuxolimab. DNA for the CDR3: TGTGCCAGCAGTTCCGGGACTAGCGGACATTACGAGCAGTTCTTC. Translating it yields CASSSGTSGHYEQFF.